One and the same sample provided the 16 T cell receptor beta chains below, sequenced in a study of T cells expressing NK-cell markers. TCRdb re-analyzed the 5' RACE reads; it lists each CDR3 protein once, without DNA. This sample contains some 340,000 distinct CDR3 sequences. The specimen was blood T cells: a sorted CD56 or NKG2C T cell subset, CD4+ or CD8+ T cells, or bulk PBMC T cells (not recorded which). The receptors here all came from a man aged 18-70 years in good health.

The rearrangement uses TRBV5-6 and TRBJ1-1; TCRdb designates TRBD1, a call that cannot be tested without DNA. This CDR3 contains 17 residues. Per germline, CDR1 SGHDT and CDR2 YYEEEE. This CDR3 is CASSLRPGTGKNTEAFF.

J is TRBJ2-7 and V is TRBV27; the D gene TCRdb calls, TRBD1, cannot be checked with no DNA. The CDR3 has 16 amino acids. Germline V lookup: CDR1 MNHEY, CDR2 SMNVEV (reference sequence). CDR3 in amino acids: CASGTGTGFLRDEQYF.

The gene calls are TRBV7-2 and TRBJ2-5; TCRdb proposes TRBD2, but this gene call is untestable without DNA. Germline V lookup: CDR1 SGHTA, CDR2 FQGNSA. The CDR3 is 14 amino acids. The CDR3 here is CASSGAVLMETQYF.

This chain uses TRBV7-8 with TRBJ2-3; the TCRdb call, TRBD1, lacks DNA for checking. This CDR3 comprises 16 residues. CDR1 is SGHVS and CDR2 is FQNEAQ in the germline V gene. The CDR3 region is CASSSRQGGTTDTQYF.

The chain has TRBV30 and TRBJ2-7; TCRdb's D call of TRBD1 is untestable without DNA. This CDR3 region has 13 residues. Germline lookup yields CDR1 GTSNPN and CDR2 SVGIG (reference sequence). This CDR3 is CAWSKTGWYEQYF.

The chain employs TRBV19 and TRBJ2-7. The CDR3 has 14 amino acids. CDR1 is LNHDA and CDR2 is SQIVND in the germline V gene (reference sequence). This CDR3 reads CASSIEAGAYEQYF.

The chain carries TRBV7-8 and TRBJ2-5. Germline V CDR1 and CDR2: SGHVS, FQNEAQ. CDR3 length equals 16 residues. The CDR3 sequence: CASSLGLIRARETQYF.

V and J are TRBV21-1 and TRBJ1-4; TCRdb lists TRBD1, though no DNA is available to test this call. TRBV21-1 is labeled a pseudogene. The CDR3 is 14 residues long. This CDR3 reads CASPYSDRVEKLFF.

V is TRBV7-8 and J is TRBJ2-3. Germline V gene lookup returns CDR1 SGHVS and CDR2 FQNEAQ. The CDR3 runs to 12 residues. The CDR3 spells CASSLRWDTQYF.

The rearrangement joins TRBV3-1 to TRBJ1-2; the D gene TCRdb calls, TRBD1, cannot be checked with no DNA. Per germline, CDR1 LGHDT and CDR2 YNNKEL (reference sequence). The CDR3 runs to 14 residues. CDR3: CASSQGQGGHGYTF. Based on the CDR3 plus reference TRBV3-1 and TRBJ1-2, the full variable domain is DTAVSQTPKYLVTQMGNDKSIKCEQNLGHDTMYWYKQDSKKFLKIMFSYNNKELIINETVPNRFSPKSPDKAHLNLHINSLELGDSAVYFCASSQGQGGHGYTFGSGTRLTVV.

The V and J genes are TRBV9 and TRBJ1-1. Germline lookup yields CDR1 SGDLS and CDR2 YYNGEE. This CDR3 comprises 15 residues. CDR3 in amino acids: CASSVVRLEDTEAFF.

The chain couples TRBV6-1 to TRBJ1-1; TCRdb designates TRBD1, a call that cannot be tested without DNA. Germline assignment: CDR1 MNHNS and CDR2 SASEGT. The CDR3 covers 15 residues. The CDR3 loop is CASRTTGQANTEAFF.

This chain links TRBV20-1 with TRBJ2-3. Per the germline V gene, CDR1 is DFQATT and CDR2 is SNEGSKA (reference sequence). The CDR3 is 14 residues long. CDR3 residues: CSALYQASTDTQYF.

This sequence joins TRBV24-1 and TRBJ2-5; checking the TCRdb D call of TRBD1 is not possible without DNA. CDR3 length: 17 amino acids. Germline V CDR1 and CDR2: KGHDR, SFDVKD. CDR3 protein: CATSAGGVGQGKETQYF.

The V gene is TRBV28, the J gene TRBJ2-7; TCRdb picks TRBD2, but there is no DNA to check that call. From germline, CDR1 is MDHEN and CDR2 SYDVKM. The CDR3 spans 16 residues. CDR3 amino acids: CASSRLVAGENYEQYF.

Here the CDR3 reads CASRDPGTSVDTQYF. The rearrangement joins TRBV6-2 or TRBV6-3 to TRBJ2-3; the TCRdb call, TRBD2, lacks DNA for checking. There are 15 residues in the CDR3. The V gene's germline CDR1 is MNHEY and CDR2 SVGEGT.